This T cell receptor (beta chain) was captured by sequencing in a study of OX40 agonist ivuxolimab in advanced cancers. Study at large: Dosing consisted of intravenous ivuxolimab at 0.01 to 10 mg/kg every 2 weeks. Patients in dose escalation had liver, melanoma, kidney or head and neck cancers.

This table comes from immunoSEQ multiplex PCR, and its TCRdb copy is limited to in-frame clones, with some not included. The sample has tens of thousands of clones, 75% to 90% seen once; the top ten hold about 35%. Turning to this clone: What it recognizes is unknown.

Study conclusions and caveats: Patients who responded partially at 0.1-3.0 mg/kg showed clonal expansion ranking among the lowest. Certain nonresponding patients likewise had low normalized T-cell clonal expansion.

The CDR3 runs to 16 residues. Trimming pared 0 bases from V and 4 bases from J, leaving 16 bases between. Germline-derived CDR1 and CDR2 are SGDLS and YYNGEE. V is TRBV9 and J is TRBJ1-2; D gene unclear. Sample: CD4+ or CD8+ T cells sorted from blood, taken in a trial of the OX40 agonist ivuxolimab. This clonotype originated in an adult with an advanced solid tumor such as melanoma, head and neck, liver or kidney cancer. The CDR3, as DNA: TGTGCCAGCAGCGTAGAGGAGGGCGGCTCCTCCTATGGCTACACCTTC. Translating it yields CASSVEEGGSSYGYTF.